Here is one T cell receptor beta chain with its context. Its antigen is currently unknown. This sample is part of a study of cytomegalovirus exposure and HLA in healthy donors. Overall study results and limits: Testing in vitro showed a few CMV-associated chains specific for CMV antigens. One later analysis, an examination of the approximately 130 validation repertoires, found that first-cohort TCR clusters tended to co-occur in them.

Sequenced by immunoSEQ multiplex PCR; TCRdb stores in-frame clones only, minus some. The sample includes approximately 140,000 clones, 80% to 90% of them seen just once. The CDR3 spans 16 residues. Looked up from germline, CDR1 is SGHVS and CDR2 is FQNEAQ. V was shortened by 1 base and J by 0 bases, with 10 bases between the two germline ends. The gene calls are TRBV7-8 and TRBJ1-5; TRBD1 is a possible D gene (6 bases). The origin of this receptor is a young man in good health and CMV-seronegative. Material: PBMCs. In DNA form, the CDR3 reads TGTGCCAGCAGCTTAGAGGGACAAACTAGCAATCAGCCCCAGCATTTT. This codes for CASSLEGQTSNQPQHF.